This T cell receptor beta chain was sequenced during a study of blood T cell repertoires in COVID-19 (dated by TCRdb to 2020 to 2022). General notes on the study: The collaborator samples originated in the United States, Italy and Spain and spanned the acute and convalescent phases of COVID-19. The prospective study material was composed of cDNA or gDNA derived from T cells, B-cell-depleted T cells, or PBMCs. The dataset comprised deeply sampled blood TCRbeta repertoires from subjects exposed to, actively infected with, or recovered from COVID-19. The repertoires were released in a freely available public database intended as a resource for research on the immune response to SARS-CoV-2. Samples were obtained from the ongoing ImmuneRACE study (first 160 participants) and from over 1,000 subjects provided by 6 global collaborators. A de-identified subject ID, COVID-19 status, age in years and sex were almost always included in the sample metadata. Where available, HLA class I and class II types were taken from metadata supplied by the sample provider and were not determined by assay-based typing.

In the prospective study, participants were 18 to 89 years old, resided in 24 geographic areas of the United States, and were enrolled through a virtual design. Cohort assignment in the prospective study relied on participant-reported clinical history from a screening survey and a study questionnaire. Exposed participants had been in contact with someone with a PCR-confirmed or clinician-diagnosed COVID-19 case within 2 weeks of study entry. In the prospective study, mobile phlebotomists collected whole blood, serum and a nasopharyngeal or oropharyngeal swab from each participant. Additional blood draws and questionnaires over an approximately two-month period could optionally be provided by prospective study participants. Blood samples from the prospective study were shipped frozen or at room temperature prior to DNA extraction. TCRbeta CDR3 regions were amplified from genomic DNA by means of the immunoSEQ Assay, a bias-controlled multiplex PCR. On the authors' methods: Nucleated cell counts per sample were estimated from amplification of reference gene primers within the assay. To quantify the absolute abundance of each unique TCRbeta CDR3 rearrangement, sequence reads were collapsed and filtered. For each sample, productive Simpson clonality was calculated by taking the square root of Simpson's diversity index across productive rearrangements. Here the immuneACCESS table is served through TCRdb, limited to in-frame sequences with V and J called. Missing clones are a known gap in these copies; in checked studies unresolved V genes cover under half, and the rest lacks a known reason. V and J calls and clone size are copied from that table; D and trimming were computed from the DNA. This sample lists some 190,000 clones; about 80% were detected once. Roughly 14% of the sample belongs to the ten largest clones.

With respect to this clone: It lacks a known antigen. No base qualities exist here, and no much larger clone lies one base off it.

Germline trimming: 7 bases from V, 1 base from J; junction bases outside gene matches: 6. Including the terminal cysteine and phenylalanine, the CDR3 comprises 14 residues. Only the CDR3 DNA stays, 42 bases, in frame from base 1. As encoded in the germline V gene, CDR1 is SGHTA while CDR2 is FQGTGA. Beyond this particular receptor, the publication reports: Clinical and demographic metadata were provided uncurated, with the amount varying by source and participant.

The specimen sequenced was PBMCs or T cells enriched from blood (not recorded which). This TCR derives from a man in his 60s who had been exposed to COVID-19. The V and J segments used are TRBV7-3 and TRBJ1-1, with 7 central nucleotides matching TRBD1. The sequence in DNA is TGTGCCAGCACCCTGGGACAGCCGAACACTGAAGCTTTCTTT. Its translation is CASTLGQPNTEAFF.